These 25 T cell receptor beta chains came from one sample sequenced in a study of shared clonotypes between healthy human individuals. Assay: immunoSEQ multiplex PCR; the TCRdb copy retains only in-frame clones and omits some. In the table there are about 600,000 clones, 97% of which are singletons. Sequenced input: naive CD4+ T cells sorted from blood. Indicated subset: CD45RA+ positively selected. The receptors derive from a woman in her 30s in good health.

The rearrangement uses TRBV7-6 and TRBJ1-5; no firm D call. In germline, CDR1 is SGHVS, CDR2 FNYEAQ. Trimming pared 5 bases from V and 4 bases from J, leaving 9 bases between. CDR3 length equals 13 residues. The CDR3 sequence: CASSLQDNQPQHF. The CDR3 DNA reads TGTGCCAGCAGCCTACAAGATAATCAGCCCCAGCATTTT.

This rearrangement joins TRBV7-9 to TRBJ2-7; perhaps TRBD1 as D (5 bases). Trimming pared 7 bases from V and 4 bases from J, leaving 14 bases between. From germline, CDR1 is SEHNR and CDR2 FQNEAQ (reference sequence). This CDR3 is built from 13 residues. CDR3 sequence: CASNLRRGYEQYF. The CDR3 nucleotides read TGTGCCAGCAACCTCCGTAGGGGTTACGAGCAGTACTTC.

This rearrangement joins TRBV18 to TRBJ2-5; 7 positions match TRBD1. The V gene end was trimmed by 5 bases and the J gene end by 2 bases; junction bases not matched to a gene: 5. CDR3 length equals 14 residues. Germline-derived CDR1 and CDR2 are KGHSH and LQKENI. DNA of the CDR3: TGTGCCAGCTCAAAGACAGGGTTTCAAGAGACCCAGTACTTC. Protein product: CASSKTGFQETQYF.

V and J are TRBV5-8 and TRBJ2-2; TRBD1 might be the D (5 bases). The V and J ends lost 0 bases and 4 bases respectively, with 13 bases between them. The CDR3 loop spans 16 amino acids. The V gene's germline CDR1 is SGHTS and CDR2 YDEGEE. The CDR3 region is CASSLDWGSSTGELFF. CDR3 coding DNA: TGTGCCAGCAGCTTGGACTGGGGCTCTAGCACCGGGGAGCTGTTTTTT.

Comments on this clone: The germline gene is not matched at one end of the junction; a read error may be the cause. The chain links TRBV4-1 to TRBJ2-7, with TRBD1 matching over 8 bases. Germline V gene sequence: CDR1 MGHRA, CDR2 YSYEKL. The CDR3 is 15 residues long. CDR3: CASNQEFRGQYEQYF. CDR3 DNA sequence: TGCGCCAGCAACCAAGAGTTCAGGGGGCAGTACGAGCAGTACTTC.

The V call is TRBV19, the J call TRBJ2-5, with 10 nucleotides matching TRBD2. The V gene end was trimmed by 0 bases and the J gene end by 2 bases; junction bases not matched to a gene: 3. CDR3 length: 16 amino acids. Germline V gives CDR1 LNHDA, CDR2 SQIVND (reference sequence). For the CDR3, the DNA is TGTGCCAGTAGTATAGATCGGACTAGCGGACAAGAGACCCAGTACTTC. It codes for CASSIDRTSGQETQYF.

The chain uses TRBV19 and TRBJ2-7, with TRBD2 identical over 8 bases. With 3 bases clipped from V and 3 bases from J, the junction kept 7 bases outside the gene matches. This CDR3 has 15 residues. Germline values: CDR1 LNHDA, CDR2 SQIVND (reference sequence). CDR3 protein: CASSMGTSGSYEQYF. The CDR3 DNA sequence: TGTGCCAGTAGTATGGGAACTAGCGGAAGCTACGAGCAGTACTTC. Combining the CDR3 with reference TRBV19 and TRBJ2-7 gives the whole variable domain DGGITQSPKYLFRKEGQNVTLSCEQNLNHDAMYWYRQDPGQGLRLIYYSQIVNDFQKGDIAEGYSVSREKKESFPLTVTSAQKNPTAFYLCASSMGTSGSYEQYFGPGTRLTVT.

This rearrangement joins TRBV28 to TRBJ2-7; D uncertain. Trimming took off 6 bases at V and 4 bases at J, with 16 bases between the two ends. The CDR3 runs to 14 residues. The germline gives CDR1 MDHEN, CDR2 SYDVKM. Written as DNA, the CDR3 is TGTGCCAGCAGCCCTACAGTACCTCGGTACGAGCAGTACTTC. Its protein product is CASSPTVPRYEQYF.

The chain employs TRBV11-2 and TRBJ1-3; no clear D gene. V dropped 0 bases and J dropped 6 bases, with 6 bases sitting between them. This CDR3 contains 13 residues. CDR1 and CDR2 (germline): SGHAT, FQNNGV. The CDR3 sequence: CASSLDWVNTIYF. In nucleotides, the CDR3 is TGTGCCAGCAGCTTAGATTGGGTAAACACCATATATTTT. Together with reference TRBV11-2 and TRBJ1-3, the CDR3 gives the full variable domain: EAGVAQSPRYKIIEKRQSVAFWCNPISGHATLYWYQQILGQGPKLLIQFQNNGVVDDSQLPKDRFSAERLKGVDSTLKIQPAKLEDSAVYLCASSLDWVNTIYFGEGSWLTVV.

CDR3 in DNA: TGCGCCAGCAGCTTCCCTGAACTTTCGGGGACGGGCCCCACAGATACGCAGTATTTT. Translated: CASSFPELSGTGPTDTQYF. The chain is built from TRBV5-1 and TRBJ2-3; possibly TRBD1 or TRBD2 for D (5 bases each). The V gene's germline CDR1 is SGHRS and CDR2 YFSETQ. The ends were cut back, 2 bases at V and 2 bases at J, with 24 bases in the middle. The CDR3 covers 19 residues.

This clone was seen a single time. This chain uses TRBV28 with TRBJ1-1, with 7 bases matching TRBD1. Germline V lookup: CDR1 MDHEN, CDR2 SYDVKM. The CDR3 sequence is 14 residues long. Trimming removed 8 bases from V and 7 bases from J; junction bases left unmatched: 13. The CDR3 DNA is TGTGCCAGCGGGGGAGACAGGGTGGGGCGTGAAGCTTTCTTT. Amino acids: CASGGDRVGREAFF.

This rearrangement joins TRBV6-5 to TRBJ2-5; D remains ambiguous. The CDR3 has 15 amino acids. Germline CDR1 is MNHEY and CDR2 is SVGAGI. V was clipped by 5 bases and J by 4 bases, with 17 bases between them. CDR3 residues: CASSPDLAPPETQYF. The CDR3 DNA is TGTGCCAGCAGTCCAGACTTGGCTCCTCCAGAGACCCAGTACTTC.

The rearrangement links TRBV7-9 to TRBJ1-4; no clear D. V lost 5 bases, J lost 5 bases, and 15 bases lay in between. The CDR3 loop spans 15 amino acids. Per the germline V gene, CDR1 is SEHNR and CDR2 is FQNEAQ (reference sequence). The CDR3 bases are TGTGCCAGCAGCCCGGGAACCGGAGGGAATGAAAAACTGTTTTTT. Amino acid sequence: CASSPGTGGNEKLFF.

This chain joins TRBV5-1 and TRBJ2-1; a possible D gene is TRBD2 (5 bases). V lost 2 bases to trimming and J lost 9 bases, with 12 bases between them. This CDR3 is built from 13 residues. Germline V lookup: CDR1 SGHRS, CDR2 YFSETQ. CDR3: CASSLGSKGEQFF. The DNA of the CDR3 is TGCGCCAGCAGCTTAGGGAGTAAGGGTGAGCAGTTCTTC.

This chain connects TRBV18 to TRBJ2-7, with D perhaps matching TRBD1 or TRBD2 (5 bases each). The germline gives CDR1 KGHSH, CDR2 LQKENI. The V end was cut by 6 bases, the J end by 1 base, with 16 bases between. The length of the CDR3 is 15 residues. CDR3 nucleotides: TGTGCCAGCTCGGCCGGGACGGTGGCTTCCTACGAGCAGTACTTC. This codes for CASSAGTVASYEQYF.

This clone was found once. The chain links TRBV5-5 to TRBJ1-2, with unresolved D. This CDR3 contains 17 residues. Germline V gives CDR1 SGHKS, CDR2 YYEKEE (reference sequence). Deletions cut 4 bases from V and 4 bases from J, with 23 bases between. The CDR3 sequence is CASSTRRAQTISYGYTF. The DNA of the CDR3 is TGTGCCAGCAGCACGCGTCGAGCACAGACGATAAGCTATGGCTACACCTTC.

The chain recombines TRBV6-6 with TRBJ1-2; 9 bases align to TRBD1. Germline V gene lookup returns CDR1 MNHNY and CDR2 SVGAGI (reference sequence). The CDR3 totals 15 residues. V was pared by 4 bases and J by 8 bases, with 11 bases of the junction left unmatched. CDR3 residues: CASSSPDRGSVGYTF. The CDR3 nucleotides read TGTGCCAGCAGTTCCCCGGACAGGGGTTCTGTCGGCTACACCTTC.

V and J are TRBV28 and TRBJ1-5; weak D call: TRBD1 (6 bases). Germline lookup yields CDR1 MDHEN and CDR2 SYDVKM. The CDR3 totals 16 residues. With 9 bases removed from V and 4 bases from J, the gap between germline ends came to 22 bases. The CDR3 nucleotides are TGTGCCAGTTCTACCCCCGGGGGGGGCGGTAATCAGCCCCAGCATTTT. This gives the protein CASSTPGGGGNQPQHF.

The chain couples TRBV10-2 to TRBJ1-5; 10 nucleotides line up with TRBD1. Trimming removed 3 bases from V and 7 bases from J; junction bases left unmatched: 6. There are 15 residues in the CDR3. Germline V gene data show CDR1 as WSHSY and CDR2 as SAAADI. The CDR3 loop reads CASSEQTGGGQPQHF. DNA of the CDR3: TGCGCCAGCAGTGAACAGACAGGGGGCGGCCAGCCCCAGCATTTT.

CDR3 loop: CASSRVTYEQYF. CDR3 bases: TGTGCCAGCAGTCGCGTTACCTACGAGCAGTACTTC. J is TRBJ2-5 and V is TRBV6-6, with D unresolved. The J call may be incorrect, as the DNA end agrees better with TRBJ2-7. Per the germline V gene, CDR1 is MNHNY and CDR2 is SVGAGI (reference sequence). CDR3 size: 12 residues.

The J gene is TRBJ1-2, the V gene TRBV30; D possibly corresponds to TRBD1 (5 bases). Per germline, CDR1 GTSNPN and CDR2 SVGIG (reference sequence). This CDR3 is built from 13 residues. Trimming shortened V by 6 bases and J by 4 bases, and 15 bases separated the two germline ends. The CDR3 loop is CACQQDKFYGYTF. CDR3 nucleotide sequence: TGTGCCTGCCAACAGGACAAATTCTATGGCTACACCTTC.

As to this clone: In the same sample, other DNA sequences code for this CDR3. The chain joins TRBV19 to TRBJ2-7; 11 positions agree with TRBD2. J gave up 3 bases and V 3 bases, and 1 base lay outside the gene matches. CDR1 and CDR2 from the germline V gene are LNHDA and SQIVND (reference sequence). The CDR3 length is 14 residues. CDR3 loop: CASSILAGGYEQYF. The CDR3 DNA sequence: TGTGCCAGTAGTATCCTAGCGGGAGGCTACGAGCAGTACTTC.

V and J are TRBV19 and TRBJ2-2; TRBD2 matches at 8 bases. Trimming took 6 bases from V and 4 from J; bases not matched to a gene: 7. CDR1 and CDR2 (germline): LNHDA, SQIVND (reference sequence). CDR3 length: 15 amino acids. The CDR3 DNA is TGTGCCAGTAGGAGGATAGCGGGAACCACCGGGGAGCTGTTTTTT. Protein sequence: CASRRIAGTTGELFF.

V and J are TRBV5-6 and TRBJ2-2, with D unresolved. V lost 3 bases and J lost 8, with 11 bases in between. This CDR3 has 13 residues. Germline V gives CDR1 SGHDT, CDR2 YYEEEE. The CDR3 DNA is TGTGCCAGCAGCTCCCCCTCTTGGGGGGAGCTGTTTTTT. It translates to CASSSPSWGELFF.

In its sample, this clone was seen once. This chain's CDR3 is CASSSQQPHEQYF. In nucleotides, the CDR3 is TGTGCCAGCAGTTCACAGCAGCCCCACGAGCAGTACTTC. The chain combines TRBV6-6 with TRBJ2-7; D gene ambiguous. This CDR3 region has 13 residues. Germline assignment: CDR1 MNHNY and CDR2 SVGAGI (reference sequence). Trimming removed 4 bases from V and 5 bases from J, with 12 bases in between.